These T cell receptor beta chains were read from a single sample in a study of cytomegalovirus exposure and HLA in healthy donors. Measured with immunoSEQ multiplex PCR; TCRdb has only the in-frame clones, and not every one. Of roughly 65,000 clones in the sample, about 89% are singletons; the top ten hold about 3%. Specimen: PBMCs. These receptors originate from a man aged 18 to 29 in good health and CMV-seronegative. Both conserved end residues are part of each CDR3. Fields, in order: V gene, clone size, D gene, J gene, CDR3 DNA, CDR3 protein. A D gene is named only where the DNA matches it firmly. Clone size is shown for a subset of rows, as once, few, many or a class of expanded clone.

v_call: TRBV6-5
clone_size: NA
d_call: TRBD2
j_call: TRBJ2-7
cdr3_nt: TGTGCCAGCGGGCGGGAGGTCCACTACGAGCAGTACTTC
cdr3_aa: CASGREVHYEQYF

v_call: TRBV5-1
clone_size: NA
d_call: TRBD1
j_call: TRBJ2-1
cdr3_nt: TGCGCCAGCAGCTTGGCCGGGACAGGTACCAATGAGCAGTTCTTC
cdr3_aa: CASSLAGTGTNEQFF

v_call: TRBV4-3
clone_size: NA
d_call: NA
j_call: TRBJ2-7
cdr3_nt: TGCGCCAGCAGCCAAGAGCTGAGAAACAGGTTTTCCTACGAGCAGTACTTC
cdr3_aa: CASSQELRNRFSYEQYF

v_call: TRBV7-2
clone_size: NA
d_call: TRBD2
j_call: TRBJ2-3
cdr3_nt: TGTGCCAGCAGCTCTAGCGGGAGTCCAGATACGCAGTATTTT
cdr3_aa: CASSSSGSPDTQYF

v_call: TRBV5-4
clone_size: NA
d_call: TRBD1
j_call: TRBJ1-4
cdr3_nt: TGTGCCAGCAGCTTGGCCGACAGGGCGGAAAAACTGTTTTTT
cdr3_aa: CASSLADRAEKLFF

v_call: TRBV11-2
clone_size: NA
d_call: TRBD2
j_call: TRBJ2-5
cdr3_nt: TGTGCCAGCAGCTCACACAGCGGGACCCAAGAGACCCAGTACTTC
cdr3_aa: CASSSHSGTQETQYF

v_call: TRBV7-3
clone_size: NA
d_call: TRBD2
j_call: TRBJ2-1
cdr3_nt: TGTGCCAGCAGCCGACTAGCGGGAAGAGGTAATGAGCAGTTCTTC
cdr3_aa: CASSRLAGRGNEQFF

v_call: TRBV15
clone_size: NA
d_call: NA
j_call: TRBJ2-1
cdr3_nt: TGTGCCACCAGCCTCTCCTACGCGGATGAGCAGTTCTTC
cdr3_aa: CATSLSYADEQFF

v_call: TRBV11-1
clone_size: NA
d_call: TRBD2
j_call: TRBJ2-1
cdr3_nt: TGTGCCAGCAGCGCTAGCGGAGATTACAATGAGCAGTTCTTC
cdr3_aa: CASSASGDYNEQFF

v_call: TRBV28
clone_size: few
d_call: NA
j_call: TRBJ2-7
cdr3_nt: TGTGCCAGCAGCCTTAGCGGATACGAGCAGTACTTC
cdr3_aa: CASSLSGYEQYF

v_call: TRBV7-9
clone_size: NA
d_call: TRBD2
j_call: TRBJ2-7
cdr3_nt: TGTGCCAGCAGCCCCAGCGGGGCCTACGAGCAGTACTTC
cdr3_aa: CASSPSGAYEQYF

v_call: TRBV29-1
clone_size: NA
d_call: NA
j_call: TRBJ2-5
cdr3_nt: TGCAGCGTTGACAGGGGTGGTGGGACCCAGTACTTC
cdr3_aa: CSVDRGGGTQYF

v_call: TRBV6-5
clone_size: NA
d_call: TRBD2
j_call: TRBJ2-5
cdr3_nt: TGTGCCAGCAGTTACGGGCGACTAGCGGCCCAAGAGACCCAGTACTTC
cdr3_aa: CASSYGRLAAQETQYF

v_call: TRBV11-2
clone_size: NA
d_call: TRBD1
j_call: TRBJ1-2
cdr3_nt: TGTGCCAGCAGCTTAGCGGCAGGGGGAGGCTACACCTTC
cdr3_aa: CASSLAAGGGYTF

v_call: TRBV5-6
clone_size: NA
d_call: NA
j_call: TRBJ1-1
cdr3_nt: TGTGCCAGCAGCTCCATGTCGGCAGGGAACACTGAAGCTTTCTTT
cdr3_aa: CASSSMSAGNTEAFF

v_call: TRBV7-6
clone_size: NA
d_call: TRBD2
j_call: TRBJ2-7
cdr3_nt: TGTGCCAGCAGCCGGGCTCTACTAGCGGGATCCTACGAGCAGTACTTC
cdr3_aa: CASSRALLAGSYEQYF

v_call: TRBV6-5
clone_size: NA
d_call: NA
j_call: TRBJ2-4
cdr3_nt: TGTGCCAGCAGTTACGACAGTGTAGATCGTCAGTACTTC
cdr3_aa: CASSYDSVDRQYF

v_call: TRBV5-1
clone_size: NA
d_call: NA
j_call: TRBJ2-7
cdr3_nt: TGCGCCAGCAGCCTAATTAAGACAGGAATCATTCCCTACGAGCAGTACTTC
cdr3_aa: CASSLIKTGIIPYEQYF

v_call: TRBV7-3
clone_size: NA
d_call: NA
j_call: TRBJ2-1
cdr3_nt: TGTGCCAGCAGCTTTGGTGGCCTAGTCGATGAGCAGTTCTTC
cdr3_aa: CASSFGGLVDEQFF

v_call: TRBV10-3
clone_size: NA
d_call: NA
j_call: TRBJ2-6
cdr3_nt: TGTGCCATCAAAAACACAGGGGGGGCTGGGGCCAACGTCCTGACTTTC
cdr3_aa: CAIKNTGGAGANVLTF

v_call: TRBV30
clone_size: few
d_call: NA
j_call: TRBJ2-1
cdr3_nt: TGTGCCTGGAGTGTAAAGCGGGGACCGGGACAGGCTAAAGTATACCCACACAATGAGCAGTTCTTC
cdr3_aa: CAWSVKRGPGQAKVYPHNEQFF

v_call: TRBV29-1
clone_size: NA
d_call: NA
j_call: TRBJ2-2
cdr3_nt: TGCAGCGTTGACAGGGTGGGCACCGGGGAGCTGTTTTTT
cdr3_aa: CSVDRVGTGELFF

v_call: TRBV4-2
clone_size: NA
d_call: NA
j_call: TRBJ2-2
cdr3_nt: TGTGCCAGCAGCCTGGGAGGAGGACGCGGGGAGCTGTTTTTT
cdr3_aa: CASSLGGGRGELFF